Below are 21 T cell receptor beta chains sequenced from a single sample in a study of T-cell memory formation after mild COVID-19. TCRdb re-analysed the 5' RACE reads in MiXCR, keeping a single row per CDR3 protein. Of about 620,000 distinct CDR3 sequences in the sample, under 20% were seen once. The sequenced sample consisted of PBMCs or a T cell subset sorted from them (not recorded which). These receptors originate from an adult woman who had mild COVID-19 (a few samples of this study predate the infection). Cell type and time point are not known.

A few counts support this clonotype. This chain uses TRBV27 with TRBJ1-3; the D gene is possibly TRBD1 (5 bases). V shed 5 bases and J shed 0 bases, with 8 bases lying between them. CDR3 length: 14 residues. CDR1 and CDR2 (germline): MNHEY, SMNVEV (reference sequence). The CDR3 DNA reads TGTGCCAGCAGTGCAGGGTTCTCTGGAAACACCATATATTTT. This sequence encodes CASSAGFSGNTIYF.

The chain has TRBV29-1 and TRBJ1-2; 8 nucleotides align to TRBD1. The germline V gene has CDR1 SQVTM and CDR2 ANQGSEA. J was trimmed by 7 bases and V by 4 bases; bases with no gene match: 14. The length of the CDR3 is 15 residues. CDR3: CSVAQGAVSRAGYTF. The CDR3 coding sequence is TGCAGCGTTGCGCAGGGGGCGGTTTCTAGGGCTGGCTACACCTTC.

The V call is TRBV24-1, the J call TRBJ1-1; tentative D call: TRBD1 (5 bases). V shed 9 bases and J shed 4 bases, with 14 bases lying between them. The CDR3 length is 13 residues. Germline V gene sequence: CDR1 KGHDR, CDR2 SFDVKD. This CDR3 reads CATSLGGSTEAFF. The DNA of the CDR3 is TGTGCCACCTCGCTCGGGGGGAGCACTGAAGCTTTCTTT.

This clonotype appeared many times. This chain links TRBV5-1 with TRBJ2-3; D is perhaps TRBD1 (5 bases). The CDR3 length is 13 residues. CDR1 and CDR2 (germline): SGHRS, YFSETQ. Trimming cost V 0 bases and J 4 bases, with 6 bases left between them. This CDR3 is CASSLEGADTQYF. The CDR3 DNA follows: TGCGCCAGCAGCTTGGAAGGGGCAGATACGCAGTATTTT.

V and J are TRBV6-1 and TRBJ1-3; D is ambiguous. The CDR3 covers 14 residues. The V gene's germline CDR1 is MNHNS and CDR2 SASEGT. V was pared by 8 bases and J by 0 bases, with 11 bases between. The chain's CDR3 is CASVRASSGNTIYF. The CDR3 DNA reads TGTGCCAGCGTCCGGGCCTCCTCTGGAAACACCATATATTTT.

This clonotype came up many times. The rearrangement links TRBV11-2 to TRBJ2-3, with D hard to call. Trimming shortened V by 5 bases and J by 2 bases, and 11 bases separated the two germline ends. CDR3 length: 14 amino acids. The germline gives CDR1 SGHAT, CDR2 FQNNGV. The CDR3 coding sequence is TGTGCCAGCAGCCTAGGGATATCCACAGATACGCAGTATTTT. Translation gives CASSLGISTDTQYF.

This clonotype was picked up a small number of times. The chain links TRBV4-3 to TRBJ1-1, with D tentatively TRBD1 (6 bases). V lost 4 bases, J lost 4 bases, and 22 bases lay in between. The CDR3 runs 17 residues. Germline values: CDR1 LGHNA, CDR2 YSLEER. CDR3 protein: CASSPIGPSGGLTEAFF. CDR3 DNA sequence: TGCGCCAGCAGCCCCATAGGGCCATCCGGGGGGCTCACTGAAGCTTTCTTT.

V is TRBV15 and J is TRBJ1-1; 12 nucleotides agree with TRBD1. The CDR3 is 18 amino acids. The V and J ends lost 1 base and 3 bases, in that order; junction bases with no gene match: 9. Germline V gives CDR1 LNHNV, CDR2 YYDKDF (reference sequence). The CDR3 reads CATSRGNVRDRGHTEAFF. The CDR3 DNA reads TGTGCCACCAGCAGAGGGAATGTTAGGGACAGGGGGCACACTGAAGCTTTCTTT.

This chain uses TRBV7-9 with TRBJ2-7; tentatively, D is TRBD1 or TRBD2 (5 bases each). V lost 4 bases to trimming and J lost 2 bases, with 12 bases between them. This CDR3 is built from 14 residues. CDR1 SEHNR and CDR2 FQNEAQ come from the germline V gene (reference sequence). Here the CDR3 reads CASSSPGPPYEQYF. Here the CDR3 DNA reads TGTGCCAGCAGCTCCCCGGGACCCCCCTACGAGCAGTACTTC. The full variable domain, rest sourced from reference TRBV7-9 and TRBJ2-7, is DTGVSQNPRHKITKRGQNVTFRCDPISEHNRLYWYRQTLGQGPEFLTYFQNEAQLEKSRLLSDRFSAERPKGSFSTLEIQRTEQGDSAMYLCASSSPGPPYEQYFGPGTRLTVT.

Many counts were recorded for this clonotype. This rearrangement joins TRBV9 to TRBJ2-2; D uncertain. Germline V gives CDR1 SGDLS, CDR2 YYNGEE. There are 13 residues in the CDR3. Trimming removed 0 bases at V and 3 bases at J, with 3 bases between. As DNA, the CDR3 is TGTGCCAGCAGCGTAGTCGACACCGGGGAGCTGTTTTTT. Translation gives CASSVVDTGELFF.

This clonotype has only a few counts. CDR3 sequence: CASTLSGGYDTQYF. CDR3 nucleotide sequence: TGTGCCAGCACCCTGTCTGGGGGTTACGATACGCAGTATTTT. The chain joins TRBV7-9 to TRBJ2-3, with D tentatively TRBD1 or TRBD2 (5 bases each). This CDR3 spans 14 amino acids. Germline loops: CDR1 SEHNR, CDR2 FQNEAQ (reference sequence). The V and J ends lost 7 bases and 6 bases respectively, with 17 bases between them.

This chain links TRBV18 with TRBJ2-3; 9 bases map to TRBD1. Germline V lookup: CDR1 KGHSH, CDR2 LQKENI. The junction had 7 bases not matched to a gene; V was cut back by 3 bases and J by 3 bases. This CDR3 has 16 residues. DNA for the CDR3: TGTGCCAGCTCACCGCGGACAGGGGTATTAACAGATACGCAGTATTTT. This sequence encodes CASSPRTGVLTDTQYF.

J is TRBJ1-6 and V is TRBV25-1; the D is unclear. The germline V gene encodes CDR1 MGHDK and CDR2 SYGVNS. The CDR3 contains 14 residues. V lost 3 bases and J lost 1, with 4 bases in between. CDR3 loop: CASSDGSYNSPLHF. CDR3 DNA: TGTGCCAGCAGTGACGGTTCCTATAATTCACCCCTCCACTTT.

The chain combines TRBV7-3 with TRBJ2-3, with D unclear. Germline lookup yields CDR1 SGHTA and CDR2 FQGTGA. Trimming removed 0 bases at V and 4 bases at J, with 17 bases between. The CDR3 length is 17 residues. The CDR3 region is CASSLTGPGIASDTQYF. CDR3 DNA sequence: TGTGCCAGCAGCTTAACTGGTCCGGGCATAGCTTCAGATACGCAGTATTTT.

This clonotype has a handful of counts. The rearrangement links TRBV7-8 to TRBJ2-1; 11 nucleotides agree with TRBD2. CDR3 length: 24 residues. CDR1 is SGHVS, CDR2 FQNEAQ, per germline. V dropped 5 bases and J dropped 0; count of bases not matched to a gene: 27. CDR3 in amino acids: CASSSSRFRRTELAGGGSYNEQFF. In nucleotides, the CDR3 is TGTGCCAGCAGCAGTTCTAGATTCAGGCGGACTGAGCTAGCGGGAGGAGGCTCCTACAATGAGCAGTTCTTC. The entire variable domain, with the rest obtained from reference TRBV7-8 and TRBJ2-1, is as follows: GAGVSQSPRYKVAKRGQDVALRCDPISGHVSLFWYQQALGQGPEFLTYFQNEAQLDKSGLPSDRFFAERPEGSVSTLKIQRTQQEDSAVYLCASSSSRFRRTELAGGGSYNEQFFGPGTRLTVL.

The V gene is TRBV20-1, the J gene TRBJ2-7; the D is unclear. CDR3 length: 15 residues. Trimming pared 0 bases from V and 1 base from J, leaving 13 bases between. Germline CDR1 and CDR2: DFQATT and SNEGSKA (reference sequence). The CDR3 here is CSARDPLRDSYEQYF. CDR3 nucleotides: TGCAGTGCTAGAGATCCATTAAGGGATTCCTACGAGCAGTACTTC.

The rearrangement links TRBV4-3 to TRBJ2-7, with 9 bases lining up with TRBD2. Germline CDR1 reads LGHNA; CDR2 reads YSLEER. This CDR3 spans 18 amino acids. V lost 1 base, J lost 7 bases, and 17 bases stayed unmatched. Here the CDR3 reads CASSQGVREGLGFGEQYF. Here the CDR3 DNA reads TGCGCCAGCAGCCAAGGGGTGCGGGAGGGCCTTGGATTTGGGGAGCAGTACTTC.

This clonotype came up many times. The CDR3 here is CASGTSAETYGEQFF. CDR3 nucleotides: TGTGCCAGCGGGACTAGCGCCGAAACCTATGGTGAGCAGTTCTTC. The V gene is TRBV7-9, the J gene TRBJ2-1; TRBD2 matches 10 bases. This CDR3 comprises 15 residues. The germline V gene encodes CDR1 SEHNR and CDR2 FQNEAQ (reference sequence). Trimming removed 8 bases from V and 9 bases from J; junction bases left unmatched: 13. Using reference TRBV7-9 and TRBJ2-1 for the parts outside the CDR3, the full variable domain is DTGVSQNPRHKITKRGQNVTFRCDPISEHNRLYWYRQTLGQGPEFLTYFQNEAQLEKSRLLSDRFSAERPKGSFSTLEIQRTEQGDSAMYLCASGTSAETYGEQFFGPGTRLTVL.

CDR3 bases: TGTGCCAGCAGCCGAAGCGGGACGACGGTTTATTCACCCCTCCACTTT. Translating gives CASSRSGTTVYSPLHF. The rearrangement links TRBV3-1 to TRBJ1-6; the D gene is possibly TRBD1 (5 bases). Trimming removed 4 bases at V and 8 bases at J, with 18 bases between. In germline, CDR1 is LGHDT, CDR2 YNNKEL (reference sequence). There are 16 residues in the CDR3.

The chain's CDR3 is CATSDPTGPENIQYF. In nucleotides, the CDR3 is TGTGCCACCAGTGACCCGACAGGGCCAGAAAACATTCAGTACTTC. The V call is TRBV24-1, the J call TRBJ2-4; 7 nucleotides align to TRBD1. J lost 5 bases, V lost 4 bases, and 7 bases had no gene match. The CDR3 length is 15 residues. CDR1 KGHDR and CDR2 SFDVKD come from the germline V gene.

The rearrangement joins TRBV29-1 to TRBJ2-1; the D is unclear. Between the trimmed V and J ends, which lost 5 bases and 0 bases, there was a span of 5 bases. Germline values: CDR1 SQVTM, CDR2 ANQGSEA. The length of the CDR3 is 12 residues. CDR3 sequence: CSVSGSYNEQFF. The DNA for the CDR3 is TGCAGCGTTTCCGGCTCCTACAATGAGCAGTTCTTC.